This T cell receptor beta chain was retrieved from a study of blood T cell repertoires in COVID-19. Study-wide context: Material from acute and convalescent COVID-19 was sourced from the United States, Italy and Spain. T cells, B-cell-depleted T cells, or PBMCs provided the cDNA or gDNA that served as material.

Donors were grouped by their self-reported clinical history. Source study methods: Nucleated cell counts were estimated from reference gene primer amplification. Clones were read by immunoSEQ multiplex PCR, and TCRdb kept only the in-frame ones, dropping some. V and J calls and clone size are copied from that table; D and trimming were computed from the DNA. The profile shows some 160,000 clones, just under 85% of them singletons. The CDR3 loop spans 14 amino acids. From germline, CDR1 is GTSNPN and CDR2 SVGIG (reference sequence). After removal of 3 bases from V and 3 bases from J, the junction contained 6 bases not matched to a gene.

Sequencing used PBMCs or T cells enriched from blood (not recorded which). This sequence was found in a woman between 35 and 50 years old who had recovered from COVID-19. V is TRBV30 and J is TRBJ2-7; 9 positions agree with TRBD1. CDR3 sequence reads: CAWSAGTGIYEQYF. The CDR3 coding sequence is TGTGCCTGGAGCGCCGGGACAGGGATCTACGAGCAGTACTTC.